Given below is one T cell receptor (beta chain) in context. The antigen remains unidentified. Positively selected for CCR7, the CD45RO-negative cells used as naive CD8 cells excluded terminally differentiated effector memory CD45RA+ cells. All donors were Caucasian adults living in Nashville, Tennessee. This sample was included in a study of shared clonotypes between healthy human individuals. Study-wide context: Three plates each covered CD4 naive and memory; CD8 naive two, CD8 memory one. The study's findings and limits: Non-shared clonotypes had lower generation probabilities than those shared by all four donors.

V dropped 2 bases and J dropped 0 bases, with 9 bases sitting between them. Germline assignment: CDR1 SGDLS and CDR2 YYNGEE. The CDR3 spans 15 residues. Produced via immunoSEQ multiplex PCR; TCRdb's table is partial and in-frame only. The repertoire holds more than 550,000 clones, with approximately 90% as singletons. The clonotype comes from a man younger than 45 in good health. The sample taken for sequencing was naive CD8+ T cells sorted from blood. The chain is built from TRBV9 and TRBJ2-1, with D tentatively TRBD2 (6 bases). CDR3 amino acids: CASSVGGNSYNEQFF. CDR3 DNA: TGTGCCAGCAGCGTCGGAGGGAACTCCTACAATGAGCAGTTCTTC.